This paragraph covers one TCR beta chain sequence. Its antigen is undetermined. This may arise from a read error, as a much more abundant clone is one base away. The investigators made TCR beta cDNA from around 530 ng total RNA, using a constant-region primer. Three rounds of nested multiplex PCR with slightly modified ARM-PCR produced TCR beta libraries. A C-beta reverse primer was combined with TRBV1-TRBV30 forward primers in the first two PCR rounds, and each round had approximately 9 cycles. TCRdb redid the calling of the multiplex PCR reads with MiXCR, one entry per CDR3 protein. Here the sample spans 320,000 or so distinct CDR3 sequences, 65% being singletons. The sample originates from a study of tumor-infiltrating lymphocytes in primary liver carcinoma. Germline DNA was also extracted, and blood RNA was taken from unsorted whole blood. Per the germline V gene, CDR1 is SGHKS and CDR2 is YYEKEE (reference sequence). This CDR3 region has 14 residues.

Whole-study findings and limits: Relative to blood, tumors carried a significantly larger fraction of the repertoire in their top 250 clones (p = 0.039). Since the samples were bulk and unsorted, the CD4+ and CD8+ repertoires were not compared. Overlap between tumor regions exceeded overlap of tumor with adjacent tissue or blood.

This chain joins TRBV5-5 and TRBJ1-1; D remains ambiguous. The source material was peripheral blood. This sequence originates from a man aged 40-55 years with primary liver carcinoma and hepatitis B virus infection. The CDR3 region has the DNA TGTGCCAGCAGCTTGGCTGGCACGAACACTGAAGCTATCTTT. Residues: CASSLAGTNTEAIF.